This T cell receptor (beta chain) was retrieved from a study of T-cell memory formation after mild COVID-19. Each CDR3 protein is one row after TCRdb ran MiXCR on the 5' RACE reads. The table lists around 420,000 distinct CDR3 sequences, less than 25% of them singletons. This clonotype was detected a few times. The CDR3 consists of 12 residues. Germline V gene lookup returns CDR1 SQVTM and CDR2 ANQGSEA. Losses at the gene ends were 3 bases for V and 5 bases for J; bases not matched to a gene: 3. Material for sequencing was PBMCs or a T cell subset sorted from them (not recorded which). This chain connects TRBV29-1 to TRBJ2-5; 7 bases fit TRBD2. The receptor was derived from an adult woman who had mild COVID-19 (a few samples of this study predate the infection). Cell type and time point are not known. The CDR3 region is CSVDRSGETQYF. In DNA, the CDR3 is TGCAGCGTTGATCGTAGCGGGGAGACCCAGTACTTC.